These 21 T cell receptor beta chains share one sample of origin, sequenced in a study of radiotherapy plus CTLA-4 blockade in lung cancer. The data were produced by immunoSEQ multiplex PCR, yet TCRdb's version contains in-frame clones alone and is incomplete. The table includes about 80,000 clones, around 81% detected once. The input for sequencing was peripheral blood, taken from a patient treated with radiotherapy plus ipilimumab. Receptors originate from a human donor with non-small cell lung cancer whose response to radiotherapy plus ipilimumab could not be evaluated. Some clones in this sample may be carry-over from other donors' samples.

In its sample, this clone was seen once. The rearrangement uses TRBV5-1 and TRBJ2-5, with 7 bases that match TRBD1. The CDR3 has 15 amino acids. CDR1 is SGHRS, CDR2 YFSETQ, per germline. V trimming: 6 bases; J trimming: 3 bases; junction bases outside the gene matches: 11. The CDR3 coding sequence is TGCGCCAGCACTTCCGGACAGGTTCTAAAAGAGACCCAGTACTTC. The encoded protein is CASTSGQVLKETQYF.

Points on this clone: At one boundary the junction diverges from the germline segment, which might be a read error. This rearrangement joins TRBV4-3 to TRBJ2-1; possible D gene TRBD1, 6 bases. Germline CDR1 reads LGHNA; CDR2 reads YSLEER. The CDR3 totals 15 residues. For the CDR3, the DNA is TGCGCCAGCAGCCATGGAGGCAGGGGAGACGATGAGCAGCTCTTC. This encodes CASSHGGRGDDEQLF.

The chain has TRBV6-6 and TRBJ2-7; no definite D call. Germline assignment: CDR1 MNHNY and CDR2 SVGAGI (reference sequence). V lost 3 bases and J 5 bases, leaving 5 bases between the germline ends. CDR3 length equals 11 residues. CDR3 sequence (DNA): TGTGCCAGCAGTTATCCCAACGAGCAGTACTTC. Translated, it gives CASSYPNEQYF.

J is TRBJ1-2 and V is TRBV7-8; D ambiguous. V lost 1 base and J lost 4, with 13 bases in between. The CDR3 contains 15 residues. Per germline, CDR1 SGHVS and CDR2 FQNEAQ. CDR3 loop: CASSLEGSGVYGYTF. The CDR3 nucleotides read TGTGCCAGCAGCTTAGAAGGGTCCGGGGTCTATGGCTACACCTTC. Based on the CDR3 plus reference TRBV7-8 and TRBJ1-2, the full variable domain is GAGVSQSPRYKVAKRGQDVALRCDPISGHVSLFWYQQALGQGPEFLTYFQNEAQLDKSGLPSDRFFAERPEGSVSTLKIQRTQQEDSAVYLCASSLEGSGVYGYTFGSGTRLTVV.

The CDR3 sequence: CASSQQGGLTLNEKLFF. The CDR3 nucleotides are TGTGCCAGCTCACAGCAGGGGGGCCTCACTCTGAATGAAAAACTGTTTTTT. The genes are TRBV18 and TRBJ1-4; TRBD1 agrees at 7 bases. CDR1 is KGHSH and CDR2 is LQKENI in the germline V gene. CDR3 length equals 17 residues. J lost 5 bases, V lost 4 bases, and 13 bases had no gene match.

The genes are TRBV25-1 and TRBJ2-7; D is unresolved. Trimming cost V 4 bases and J 12 bases, with 13 bases left between them. Germline V gene lookup returns CDR1 MGHDK and CDR2 SYGVNS. The CDR3 consists of 11 residues. Here the CDR3 reads CASSGSRLRYF. The CDR3 DNA reads TGTGCCAGCAGTGGCTCCCGGTTGAGGTACTTC.

The CDR3 nucleotides are TGTGCCAGCAGTTTAAGCCTCGGGGGGGCTGCGAACACCGGGGAGCTGTTTTTT. Its protein is CASSLSLGGAANTGELFF. The chain is built from TRBV28 and TRBJ2-2, with 8 bases aligning to TRBD2. V lost 2 bases, J lost 0 bases, and 8 bases stayed unmatched. The V gene's germline CDR1 is MDHEN and CDR2 SYDVKM. The CDR3 length is 18 residues.

This clone was seen only a few times. The chain is built from TRBV5-1 and TRBJ2-3; 12 bases are shared with TRBD2. The CDR3 totals 18 residues. In germline, CDR1 is SGHRS, CDR2 YFSETQ. Germline trimming cut 3 bases from V and 1 base from J; bases unmatched to any gene: 9. CDR3 DNA sequence: TGCGCCAGCAGCTCCCACTGGACTAGCGGGGACGGCACAGATACGCAGTATTTT. It is translated as CASSSHWTSGDGTDTQYF.

This chain links TRBV6-6 with TRBJ1-1; D uncertain. Germline V gene sequence: CDR1 MNHNY, CDR2 SVGAGI (reference sequence). The length of the CDR3 is 14 residues. V lost 2 bases, J lost 6 bases, and 13 bases lay in between. CDR3 region: CASSYISIVSEAFF. CDR3 nucleotides: TGTGCCAGCAGTTACATTTCGATAGTATCTGAAGCTTTCTTT.

This clone was seen a handful of times. The chain has TRBV7-7 and TRBJ2-2; 10 positions agree with TRBD1. The germline V gene encodes CDR1 SSHAT and CDR2 FNYEAQ (reference sequence). This CDR3 has 16 residues. V lost 2 bases to trimming and J lost 8 bases; unmatched junction nucleotides: 8. In nucleotides, the CDR3 is TGTGCCAGCAGCTTAATGGGACAGGGGTATTTGGGGGAGCTGTTTTTT. Translation gives CASSLMGQGYLGELFF.

This rearrangement joins TRBV12-5 to TRBJ2-2, with TRBD2 matching 10 bases. This CDR3 is 15 amino acids long. From germline, CDR1 is LGHNT and CDR2 FRNRAP. V lost 9 bases to trimming and J lost 4 bases; unmatched junction nucleotides: 8. The CDR3 DNA reads as TGTGCTAGGCCACCCAGCGGGGGGGCCACCGGGGAGCTGTTTTTT. Translation: CARPPSGGATGELFF.

The rearrangement joins TRBV7-9 to TRBJ2-5; tentatively, D is TRBD2 (7 bases). The CDR3 contains 14 residues. Germline V gene sequence: CDR1 SEHNR, CDR2 FQNEAQ (reference sequence). The ends were cut back, 4 bases at V and 5 bases at J, with 14 bases in the middle. The CDR3 DNA reads TGTGCCAGCAGCTGGGGCGGGGGCGGCGAGACCCAGTACTTC. Protein product: CASSWGGGGETQYF.

This chain links TRBV5-6 with TRBJ2-5, with D uncertain. The CDR3 contains 13 residues. Per the germline V gene, CDR1 is SGHDT and CDR2 is YYEEEE. The V end was cut by 1 base, the J end by 0 bases, with 4 bases between. DNA for the CDR3: TGTGCCAGCAGCTTGACGGACCAAGAGACCCAGTACTTC. Residues: CASSLTDQETQYF.

This clone has a handful of counts. V and J are TRBV19 and TRBJ2-1, with a weak D call TRBD2 (6 bases). The germline CDR1 and CDR2 sequences are LNHDA and SQIVND (reference sequence). This CDR3 has 16 residues. Trimming left V 5 bases short and J 9 bases short, with 23 bases between. The CDR3 DNA reads as TGTGCCAGTAGTCACGGGCCTCAGCCCCTGCGGGGTGAGCAGTTCTTC. Translated: CASSHGPQPLRGEQFF.

As for this clone: One junction end does not reproduce the germline sequence, and a read error may be involved. J is TRBJ2-1 and V is TRBV6-4; 11 positions match TRBD2. The germline gives CDR1 MRHNA, CDR2 SNTAGT. CDR3 size: 15 residues. CDR3 in DNA: TGTGCCAGCAGCGACTTTAGCGGGGGGGCCAGTGAGCAGTTCTTC. Residues: CASSDFSGGASEQFF.

This clone was seen a few times. J is TRBJ2-1 and V is TRBV7-2; no firm D call. This CDR3 contains 13 residues. CDR1 is SGHTA, CDR2 FQGNSA, per germline. V was pared by 2 bases and J by 3 bases, with 5 bases between. The CDR3 reads CASSLNNYNEQFF. CDR3 in DNA: TGTGCCAGCAGCTTAAACAACTACAATGAGCAGTTCTTC.

The rearrangement uses TRBV7-9 and TRBJ1-2; no firm D call. Trimming took off 5 bases at V and 4 bases at J, with 11 bases between the two ends. This CDR3 comprises 13 residues. The germline gives CDR1 SEHNR, CDR2 FQNEAQ (reference sequence). The CDR3 DNA reads TGTGCCAGCAGCCCCCCGGGATTCTATGGCTACACCTTC. This codes for CASSPPGFYGYTF.

Only a few counts were recorded for this clone. CDR3 nucleotides: TGTGCCAGCAGCCAAGATCGGGGGTATCGGTTGAATGAGCAGTTCTTC. This sequence encodes CASSQDRGYRLNEQFF. This chain connects TRBV4-2 to TRBJ2-1; D is possibly TRBD2 (6 bases). CDR1 and CDR2 from the germline V gene are LGHNA and YNFKEQ. The CDR3 sequence is 16 residues long. V lost 0 bases to trimming and J lost 7 bases, with 16 bases between them.

The chain recombines TRBV6-5 with TRBJ2-2; 7 bases fit TRBD1. Germline CDR1 and CDR2: MNHEY and SVGAGI. The CDR3 extends over 15 amino acids. After removal of 2 bases from V and 5 bases from J, the junction contained 5 bases not matched to a gene. CDR3 in amino acids: CASSYGGRGTGELFF. Written as DNA, the CDR3 is TGTGCCAGCAGTTACGGGGGCAGGGGGACCGGGGAGCTGTTTTTT.

V gene TRBV6-4 combines with J gene TRBJ2-1; D gene unclear. From germline, CDR1 is MRHNA and CDR2 SNTAGT. CDR3 length equals 13 residues. V lost 0 bases and J lost 8, with 8 bases in between. The CDR3 here is CASSDSLADEQFF. For the CDR3, the DNA is TGTGCCAGCAGTGACTCACTTGCGGATGAGCAGTTCTTC.

This rearrangement joins TRBV7-9 to TRBJ2-6; possible D gene TRBD2, 5 bases. Germline values: CDR1 SEHNR, CDR2 FQNEAQ (reference sequence). This CDR3 comprises 15 residues. V dropped 5 bases and J dropped 2 bases, with 10 bases sitting between them. For the CDR3, the DNA is TGTGCCAGCAGCGTAGGGAGTCCTGGGGCCAACGTCCTGACTTTC. Amino acids: CASSVGSPGANVLTF.